Following are 22 T cell receptor beta chains from one sample sequenced in a study of T cell repertoires in cytomegalovirus infection (dated by TCRdb to about 2019). The sample's treatment or condition label, in plain terms: in vitro stimulation with specific CMV peptide epitopes to enrich CMV-specific T cells. For these receptors, no antigen is known. The sample was run on an Illumina HiSeq 1500. TCRdb ran its own pipeline on the public reads, namely fastp trimming at Q25 and MiXCR clone calling, and kept in-frame beta chains. Here each entry gathers all rows of one CDR3 protein and keeps the most common genes and DNA. The table for this sample lists about 270,000 distinct CDR3 sequences; approximately 22% of them were counted only once. The ten top clones hold under 25% of the sample. The specimen comprised cultured PBMCs, sampled from culture after CMV antigen stimulation. The receptors shown here come from a human donor in good health (CMV status not recorded). Some clones in this sample may be carry-over from other donors' samples.

This clonotype appeared many times. The chain recombines TRBV7-8 with TRBJ2-7; possibly TRBD1 for D (5 bases). Germline V gene sequence: CDR1 SGHVS, CDR2 FQNEAQ. The CDR3 extends over 13 amino acids. Trimming left V 4 bases short and J 2 bases short, with 9 bases between. The CDR3 sequence is CASSSTGPYEQYV. The CDR3 nucleotides are TGTGCCAGCAGCTCAACAGGCCCCTACGAGCAGTACGTC.

The chain carries TRBV19 and TRBJ2-1; possibly TRBD1 or TRBD2 for D (5 bases each). Trimming stripped 3 bases from V and 0 bases from J, with 9 bases between. Germline V gives CDR1 LNHDA, CDR2 SQIVND (reference sequence). The CDR3 is 15 amino acids. Written as DNA, the CDR3 is TGTGCCAGTAGTATTGAGAGGGGCTCCTACAATGAGCAGTTCTTC. As protein: CASSIERGSYNEQFF.

The gene calls are TRBV18 and TRBJ2-3; TRBD2 matches at 8 bases. Trimming took 6 bases from V and 6 from J; bases not matched to a gene: 11. Germline-derived CDR1 and CDR2 are KGHSH and LQKENI. The CDR3 consists of 15 residues. CDR3 sequence: CASSPPGTSLDTQYF. In DNA form, the CDR3 reads TGTGCCAGCTCTCCCCCTGGGACTAGTTTGGATACGCAGTATTTT.

This clonotype turned up a few times. The chain uses TRBV12-3 or TRBV12-4 and TRBJ2-7; D possibly corresponds to TRBD2 (6 bases). The CDR3 contains 13 residues. V was cut by 6 bases and J by 1 base, with 10 bases left in between. The CDR3: CASSPGLSYEQYV. The CDR3 nucleotides are TGTGCCAGCAGCCCGGGACTTTCCTACGAGCAGTACGTC.

This clonotype was counted a few times. The rearrangement links TRBV12-3 or TRBV12-4 to TRBJ2-2; D possibly matches TRBD1 or TRBD2 (5 bases each). The CDR3 runs 12 residues. V gave up 7 bases and J gave up 8 bases, with 11 bases separating them. CDR3 in DNA: TGTGCCAGCACCACCTGGGGGGGGGAGCTGTTTTTT. Its protein is CASTTWGGELFF.

This clonotype was picked up many times. V is TRBV4-1 and J is TRBJ1-2; the D gene is possibly TRBD1 (6 bases). This CDR3 spans 14 amino acids. The germline gives CDR1 MGHRA, CDR2 YSYEKL. The V and J ends lost 2 bases and 8 bases respectively, with 15 bases between them. In nucleotides, the CDR3 is TGCGCCAGCAGCCAAACAGGGCGCGTCAAGGGCTACACCTTC. This translates into CASSQTGRVKGYTF.

The chain uses TRBV11-3 and TRBJ1-2; no firm D call. Trimming stripped 8 bases from V and 0 bases from J, with 16 bases between. Looked up from germline, CDR1 is SGHNT and CDR2 is YENEEA. This CDR3 has 15 amino acids. Here the CDR3 reads CASSPRTNTNYGYTF. DNA of the CDR3: TGTGCCAGCTCTCCGAGGACGAATACTAACTATGGCTACACCTTC.

This clonotype was counted ten times or more. CDR3 protein: CASSGGRALYTQYF. The CDR3 region has the DNA TGTGCCAGCAGTGGCGGGAGGGCCCTGTATACGCAGTATTTT. The gene calls are TRBV7-2 and TRBJ2-3, with TRBD2 matching 9 bases. This CDR3 is 14 amino acids long. Trimming at V came to 6 bases and at J to 7 bases, leaving 8 bases not matched to a gene. Looked up from germline, CDR1 is SGHTA and CDR2 is FQGNSA. Complete variable domain (other parts from reference TRBV7-2 and TRBJ2-3): GAGVSQSPSNKVTEKGKDVELRCDPISGHTALYWYRQSLGQGLEFLIYFQGNSAPDKSGLPSDRFSAERTGGSVSTLTIQRTQQEDSAVYLCASSGGRALYTQYFGPGTRLTVL.

This clonotype has a count of ten or more. This chain uses TRBV4-2 with TRBJ2-3; D is unresolved. Germline loops: CDR1 LGHNA, CDR2 YNFKEQ. The germline V and J ends were trimmed by 0 bases and 0 bases, with 10 bases remaining between them. The CDR3 is made up of 16 amino acids. The CDR3 sequence: CASSQDQGSSTDTQYF. The DNA of the CDR3 is TGTGCCAGCAGCCAAGATCAAGGATCTAGCACAGATACGCAGTATTTT.

This clonotype was counted at least ten times. The rearrangement uses TRBV7-8 and TRBJ1-1; no clear D gene. The germline V gene encodes CDR1 SGHVS and CDR2 FQNEAQ. Trimming took off 0 bases at V and 5 bases at J, with 10 bases between the two ends. The CDR3 consists of 14 residues. The CDR3 region is CASSLAGSATEAFF. In nucleotides, the CDR3 is TGTGCCAGCAGCTTAGCGGGGTCGGCGACTGAAGCTTTCTTT.

This clonotype was seen only a few times. The chain links TRBV5-6 to TRBJ2-1; D is possibly TRBD1 (5 bases). CDR1 SGHDT and CDR2 YYEEEE come from the germline V gene. CDR3 size: 16 residues. Trimming stripped 2 bases from V and 8 bases from J, with 20 bases between. CDR3 amino acids: CASSLKTRGINHEQFF. The CDR3 DNA reads as TGTGCCAGCAGCTTAAAAACAAGGGGTATCAACCATGAGCAGTTCTTC.

This clonotype was seen more than once but under ten times. The chain couples TRBV10-3 to TRBJ2-5; D is possibly TRBD2 (6 bases). Per the germline V gene, CDR1 is ENHRY and CDR2 is SYGVKD. This CDR3 is 14 amino acids long. V was trimmed by 10 bases and J by 4 bases, leaving 19 bases between them. DNA for the CDR3: TGTGCCACCAACCCTGCGACTAGAGGAGAGACCCAGTACTTC. Its protein is CATNPATRGETQYF.

This rearrangement joins TRBV13 to TRBJ1-3, with 10 bases matching TRBD1. There are 18 residues in the CDR3. Per germline, CDR1 PRHDT and CDR2 FYEKMQ (reference sequence). With V trimmed by 4 bases and J by 2 bases, 11 bases remained unmatched. The CDR3 nucleotides are TGTGCCAGCAGCTCCGCCCTGGACAGGGGGTATACTGGAAACACCATATATTTT. It codes for CASSSALDRGYTGNTIYF.

This clonotype was counted a few times. The V and J genes are TRBV6-6 and TRBJ2-7; 9 nucleotides line up with TRBD2. This CDR3 is built from 14 residues. Looked up from germline, CDR1 is MNHNY and CDR2 is SVGAGI (reference sequence). J lost 6 bases, V lost 0 bases, and 3 bases had no gene match. CDR3 residues: CASSYSSGSLEQYV. CDR3 coding DNA: TGTGCCAGCAGTTACTCTAGCGGGAGTCTCGAGCAGTACGTC.

The sample holds many counts of this clonotype. This sequence joins TRBV7-2 and TRBJ2-1, with unresolved D. The V gene's germline CDR1 is SGHTA and CDR2 FQGNSA. The CDR3 runs 14 residues. Trimming shortened V by 1 base and J by 5 bases, and 9 bases separated the two germline ends. The CDR3 is CASSLEPVDNEQFF. Here the CDR3 DNA reads TGTGCCAGCAGCTTAGAGCCAGTAGACAATGAGCAGTTCTTC.

This clonotype was seen many times. The CDR3 is CASSLPGRDIAQYF. In nucleotides, the CDR3 is TGTGCCAGCAGCTTGCCGGGGCGGGACATAGCGCAGTATTTT. The J gene is TRBJ2-3, the V gene TRBV7-2; TRBD1 or TRBD2 may be the D gene (6 bases each). The germline V gene has CDR1 SGHTA and CDR2 FQGNSA. With 3 bases removed from V and 10 bases from J, the gap between germline ends came to 17 bases. The CDR3 covers 14 residues.

This clonotype was found many times. V gene TRBV7-8 combines with J gene TRBJ2-7; a possible D gene is TRBD1 (6 bases). This CDR3 comprises 15 residues. V lost 1 base to trimming and J lost 6 bases, with 16 bases between them. CDR1 is SGHVS and CDR2 is FQNEAQ in the germline V gene. The CDR3 DNA is TGTGCCAGCAGCTTAGTGGGCAGGGGATTGGCCGAGCAGTACTTC. It specifies CASSLVGRGLAEQYF.

This clonotype was counted many times. The V and J genes are TRBV12-3 or TRBV12-4 and TRBJ2-3; TRBD2 aligns across 10 bases. This CDR3 is 16 amino acids long. V lost 7 bases to trimming and J lost 3 bases; unmatched junction nucleotides: 10. The CDR3: CASTPPLAGLTDTQYF. The CDR3 DNA reads TGTGCCAGCACCCCCCCACTAGCGGGATTGACAGATACGCAGTATTTT.

This clonotype was detected only a few times. The rearrangement links TRBV28 to TRBJ1-1; D possibly corresponds to TRBD1 (6 bases). Germline assignment: CDR1 MDHEN and CDR2 SYDVKM. V was shortened by 6 bases and J by 4 bases, with 15 bases between the two germline ends. The CDR3 has 14 amino acids. CDR3 sequence: CASRQNRDSTEAFF. The CDR3 nucleotides read TGTGCCAGCAGACAAAACAGGGATAGCACTGAAGCTTTCTTT. The full variable domain, with the rest looked up from reference TRBV28 and TRBJ1-1, is DVKVTQSSRYLVKRTGEKVFLECVQDMDHENMFWYRQDPGLGLRLIYFSYDVKMKEKGDIPEGYSVSREKKERFSLILESASTNQTSMYLCASRQNRDSTEAFFGQGTRLTVV.

V gene TRBV7-9 combines with J gene TRBJ1-3, with 7 bases identical to TRBD1. The length of the CDR3 is 14 residues. V lost 6 bases, J lost 2 bases, and 4 bases stayed unmatched. The germline V gene has CDR1 SEHNR and CDR2 FQNEAQ (reference sequence). The CDR3 loop reads CASRLGQPGNTIYF. DNA for the CDR3: TGTGCCAGCAGGTTGGGACAGCCTGGAAACACCATATATTTT.

The chain has TRBV7-2 and TRBJ2-5; a weak D match, TRBD2 (6 bases). Between the trimmed V and J ends, which lost 3 bases and 4 bases, there was a span of 21 bases. This CDR3 has 17 amino acids. Looked up from germline, CDR1 is SGHTA and CDR2 is FQGNSA. This CDR3 reads CASSFSGTLTYGETQYF. CDR3 bases: TGTGCCAGCAGCTTTTCTGGGACTTTGACGTACGGAGAGACCCAGTACTTC.

This clonotype was recorded a few times. V gene TRBV10-3 combines with J gene TRBJ1-1; D is possibly TRBD1 (5 bases). Trimming pared 7 bases from V and 0 bases from J, leaving 9 bases between. Germline CDR1 reads ENHRY; CDR2 reads SYGVKD. The CDR3 contains 13 residues. DNA of the CDR3: TGTGCCATCAAAGACAGATTGAACACTGAAGCTTTCTTT. Residues: CAIKDRLNTEAFF.